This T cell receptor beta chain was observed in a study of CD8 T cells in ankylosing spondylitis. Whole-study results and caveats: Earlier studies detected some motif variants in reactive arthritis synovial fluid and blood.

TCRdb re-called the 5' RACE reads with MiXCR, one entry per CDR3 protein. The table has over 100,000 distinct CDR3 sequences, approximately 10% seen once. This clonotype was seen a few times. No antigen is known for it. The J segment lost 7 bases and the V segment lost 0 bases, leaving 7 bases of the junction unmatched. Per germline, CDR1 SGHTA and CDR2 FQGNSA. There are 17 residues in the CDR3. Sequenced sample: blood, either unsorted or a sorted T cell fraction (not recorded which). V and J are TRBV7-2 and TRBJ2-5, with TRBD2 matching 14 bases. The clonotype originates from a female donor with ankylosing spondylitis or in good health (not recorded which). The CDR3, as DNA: TGTGCCAGCAGCTTAGCTACCCCCGGGACTAGCGGGAGGACCCAGTACTTC. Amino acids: CASSLATPGTSGRTQYF.